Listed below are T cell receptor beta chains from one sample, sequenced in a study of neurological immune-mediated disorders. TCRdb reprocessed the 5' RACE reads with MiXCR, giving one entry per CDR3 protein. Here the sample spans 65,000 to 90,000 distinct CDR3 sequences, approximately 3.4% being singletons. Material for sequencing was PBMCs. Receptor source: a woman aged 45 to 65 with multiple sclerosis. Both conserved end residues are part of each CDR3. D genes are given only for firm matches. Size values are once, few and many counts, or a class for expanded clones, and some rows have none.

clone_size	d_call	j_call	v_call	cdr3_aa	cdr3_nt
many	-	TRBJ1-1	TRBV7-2	CASTLQGRAEAFF	TGTGCCAGCACCCTCCAAGGGCGCGCTGAAGCTTTCTTT
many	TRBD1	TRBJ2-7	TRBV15	CATSRERRDRVSYEQYF	TGTGCCACCAGCAGGGAACGCCGGGACAGGGTCTCCTACGAGCAGTACTTC
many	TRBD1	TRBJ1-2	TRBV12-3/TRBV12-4	CASSPTTGRMYGYTF	TGTGCCAGCAGTCCAACGACAGGGCGTATGTATGGCTACACCTTC
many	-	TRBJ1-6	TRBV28	CASRNRPPLHF	TGTGCCAGCAGAAATCGGCCACCCCTCCACTTT
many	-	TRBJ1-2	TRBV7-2	CASSLYDSPNYGYTF	TGTGCCAGCAGCCTATACGACAGTCCAAACTATGGCTACACCTTC
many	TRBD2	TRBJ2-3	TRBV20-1	CSAVPTSGNSDTQYF	TGCAGTGCTGTCCCGACTAGCGGAAACTCAGATACGCAGTATTTT
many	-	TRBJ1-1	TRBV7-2	CASSPSRSRGRTEAFF	TGTGCCAGCAGCCCTAGCCGTAGCAGGGGAAGGACTGAAGCTTTCTTT
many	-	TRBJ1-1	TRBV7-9	CASSFQQDTEAFF	TGTGCCAGCAGCTTTCAGCAGGACACTGAAGCTTTCTTT
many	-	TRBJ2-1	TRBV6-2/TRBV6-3	CASRSGAQQFF	TGTGCCAGCAGGTCCGGGGCCCAGCAGTTCTTC
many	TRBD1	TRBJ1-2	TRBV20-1	CSAYTGQGYGYTF	TGCAGTGCCTATACGGGACAGGGCTATGGCTACACCTTC
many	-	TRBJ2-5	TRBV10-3	CAISEGSQETQYF	TGTGCCATCAGTGAGGGAAGCCAAGAGACCCAGTACTTC
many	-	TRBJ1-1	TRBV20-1	CSASSGNTEAFF	TGCAGTGCTAGCTCTGGGAACACTGAAGCTTTCTTT
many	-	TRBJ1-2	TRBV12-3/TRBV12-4	CASTEQGLGYTF	TGTGCCAGCACCGAACAGGGACTTGGCTACACCTTC
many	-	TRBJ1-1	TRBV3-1	CASSQEAGDSFF	TGTGCCAGCAGCCAAGAGGCCGGGGATTCTTTCTTT
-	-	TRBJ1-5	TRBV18	CASSPLRGGQPQHF	TGTGCCAGCTCACCACTCAGGGGTGGTCAGCCCCAGCATTTT
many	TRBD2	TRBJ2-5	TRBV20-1	CSASLAGVWWYF	TGCAGTGCTAGTCTAGCGGGAGTATGGTGGTACTTC
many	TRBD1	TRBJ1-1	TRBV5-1	CASSPKTGLTMNTEAFF	TGCGCCAGCAGCCCAAAGACAGGGCTGACAATGAACACTGAAGCTTTCTTT
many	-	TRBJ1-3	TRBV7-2	CASSLGRVQGTRGNTIYF	TGTGCCAGCAGCTTAGGGAGGGTACAGGGAACGCGTGGAAACACCATATATTTT
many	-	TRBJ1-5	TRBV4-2	CASSQRGDGNQPQHF	TGTGCCAGCAGCCAAAGGGGAGATGGCAATCAGCCCCAGCATTTT
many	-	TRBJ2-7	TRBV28	CASSFRGPIYEQYF	TGTGCCAGCAGTTTCAGAGGACCGATATACGAGCAGTACTTC
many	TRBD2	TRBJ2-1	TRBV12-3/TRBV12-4	CASRVGLAANEQFF	TGTGCCAGCAGGGTCGGACTAGCGGCCAATGAGCAGTTCTTC
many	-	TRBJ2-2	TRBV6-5	CASSFRRNTGELFF	TGTGCCAGCAGTTTTCGAAGGAATACCGGGGAGCTGTTTTTT
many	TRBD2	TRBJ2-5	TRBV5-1	CASSPGGARQETQYF	TGCGCCAGCAGCCCGGGGGGAGCGAGGCAAGAGACCCAGTACTTC
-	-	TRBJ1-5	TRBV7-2	CASSPGGAGNKTQNF	TGTGCCAGCAGCCCAGGCGGGGCAGGCAATAAGACCCAGAATTTT
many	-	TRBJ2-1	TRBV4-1	CASSQDNRAPSREQFF	TGCGCCAGCAGCCAAGATAACAGGGCTCCGTCAAGAGAGCAGTTCTTC
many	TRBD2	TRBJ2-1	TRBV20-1	CSAPPSGGFNEQFF	TGCAGTGCTCCGCCTAGCGGGGGATTCAATGAGCAGTTCTTC
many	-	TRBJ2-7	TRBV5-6	CASSPPDGAYEQYF	TGTGCCAGCAGCCCCCCGGACGGCGCCTACGAGCAGTACTTC
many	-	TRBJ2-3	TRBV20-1	CSARGLGVSIATDTQYF	TGCAGTGCTAGAGGTTTAGGAGTCTCTATTGCCACAGATACGCAGTATTTT
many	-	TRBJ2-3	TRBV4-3	CASSQDPLGTSTDTQYF	TGCGCCAGCAGCCAAGATCCATTGGGGACTAGCACAGATACGCAGTATTTT
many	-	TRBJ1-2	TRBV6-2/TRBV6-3	CASSPGQYLGYTF	TGTGCCAGCAGCCCCGGACAGTACCTTGGCTACACCTTC
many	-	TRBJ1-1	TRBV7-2	CASSLGENTEAFF	TGTGCCAGCAGCTTAGGAGAGAACACTGAAGCTTTCTTT
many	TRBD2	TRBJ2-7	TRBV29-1	CSVDGTSGGLDEQYF	TGCAGCGTTGATGGTACTAGCGGGGGTTTGGACGAGCAGTACTTC
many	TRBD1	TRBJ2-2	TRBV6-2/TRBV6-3	CASSSRQGLGTGELFF	TGTGCCAGCAGTTCGCGACAGGGGTTGGGCACCGGGGAGCTGTTTTTT
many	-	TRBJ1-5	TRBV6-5	CASSSTTGLGNQPQHF	TGTGCCAGCAGCTCAACGACAGGTTTGGGCAATCAGCCCCAGCATTTT
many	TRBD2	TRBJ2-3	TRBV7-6	CASSLASGGHNTQYF	TGTGCCAGCAGCTTAGCTAGCGGGGGTCACAATACGCAGTATTTT
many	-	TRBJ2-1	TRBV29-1	CSVVEGEQFF	TGCAGCGTCGTCGAGGGGGAGCAGTTCTTC
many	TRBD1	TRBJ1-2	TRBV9	CASSPQGIYGYTF	TGTGCCAGCAGCCCACAGGGGATCTATGGCTACACCTTC
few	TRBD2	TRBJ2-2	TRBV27	CASGRQTSGGYTGELFF	TGTGCCAGCGGCCGACAGACTAGCGGGGGGTACACCGGGGAGCTGTTTTTT
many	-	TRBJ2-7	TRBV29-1	CSVVDSSYEQYF	TGCAGCGTGGTGGACAGCTCCTACGAGCAGTACTTC
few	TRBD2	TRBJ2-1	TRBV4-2	CASSQNPGTSPYNEQFF	TGTGCCAGCAGCCAAAACCCAGGGACTAGCCCCTACAATGAGCAGTTCTTC
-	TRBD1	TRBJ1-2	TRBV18	CASSPLDRVYYYGYTF	TGTGCCAGCTCACCACTGGACAGGGTATATTACTATGGCTACACCTTC
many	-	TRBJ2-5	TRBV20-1	CSAYNFRDTKTQYF	TGCAGTGCTTATAATTTCCGGGACACAAAGACCCAGTACTTC
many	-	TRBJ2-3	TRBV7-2	CASSSRDPPDTQYF	TGTGCCAGCAGCTCCCGTGATCCACCAGATACGCAGTATTTT
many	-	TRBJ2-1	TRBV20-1	CSARDRGRNEQFF	TGCAGTGCTAGAGATCGGGGGCGCAATGAGCAGTTCTTC
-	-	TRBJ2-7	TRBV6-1	CARRIQRYYEQYF	TGTGCCAGACGGATACAGAGATACTACGAGCAGTACTTC
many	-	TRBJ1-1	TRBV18	CASSPPPRTPNTEAFF	TGTGCCAGCTCACCACCCCCCAGGACACCAAACACTGAAGCTTTCTTT
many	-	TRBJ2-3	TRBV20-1	CSASILKGRDTQYF	TGCAGTGCTAGTATCCTAAAGGGCCGAGATACGCAGTATTTT
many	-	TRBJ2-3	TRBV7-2	CASSLAGTSKTQYF	TGTGCCAGCAGCTTAGCCGGTACTAGTAAGACGCAGTATTTT
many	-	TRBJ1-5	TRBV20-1	CSARDRGGHQPQHF	TGCAGTGCTAGAGATCGGGGGGGTCATCAGCCCCAGCATTTT
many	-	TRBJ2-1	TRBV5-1	CASSLETGGGPGQFF	TGCGCCAGCAGCCTGGAGACGGGAGGGGGCCCTGGGCAGTTCTTC
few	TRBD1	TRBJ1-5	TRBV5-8	CASSRGQYSNQPQHF	TGTGCCAGCAGCCGGGGACAGTATAGCAATCAGCCCCAGCATTTT
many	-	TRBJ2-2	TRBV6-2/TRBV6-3	CASRRFNTGELFF	TGTGCCAGCAGAAGGTTTAACACCGGGGAGCTGTTTTTT
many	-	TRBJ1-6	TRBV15	CATSNSPGNNSPLHF	TGTGCCACCAGCAACTCACCCGGGAATAATTCACCCCTCCACTTT
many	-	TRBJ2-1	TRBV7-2	CASSSGRVNEQFF	TGTGCCAGCAGTTCCGGACGGGTTAATGAGCAGTTCTTC